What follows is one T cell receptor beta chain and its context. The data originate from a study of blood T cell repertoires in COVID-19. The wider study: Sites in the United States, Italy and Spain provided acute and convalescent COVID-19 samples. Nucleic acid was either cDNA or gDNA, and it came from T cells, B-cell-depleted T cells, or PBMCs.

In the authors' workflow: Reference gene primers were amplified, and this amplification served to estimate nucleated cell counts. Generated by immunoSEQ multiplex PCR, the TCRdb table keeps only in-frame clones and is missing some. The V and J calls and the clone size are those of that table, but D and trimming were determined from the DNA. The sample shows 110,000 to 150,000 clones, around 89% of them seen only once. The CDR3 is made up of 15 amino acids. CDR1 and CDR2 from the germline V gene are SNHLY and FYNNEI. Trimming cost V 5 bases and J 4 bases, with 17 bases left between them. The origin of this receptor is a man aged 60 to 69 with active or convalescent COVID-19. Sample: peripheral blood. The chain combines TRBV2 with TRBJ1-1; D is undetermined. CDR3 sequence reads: CASSRTGYPGTEAFF. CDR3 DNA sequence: TGTGCCAGCAGTCGTACGGGATACCCGGGCACTGAAGCTTTCTTT.